Shown below are 19 T cell receptor beta chains from a single sample sequenced in a study of blood T cell dynamics during melanoma immunotherapy. This table comes from immunoSEQ multiplex PCR, and its TCRdb copy is limited to in-frame clones, with some not included. The sample yields almost 25,000 clones, roughly nine tenths seen once. Regarding time point: pre-treatment baseline. Here the sequenced sample was blood, taken from a patient treated with checkpoint blockade. The receptors here all came from a human donor with melanoma.

This chain connects TRBV5-6 to TRBJ2-5, with 12 bases identical to TRBD1. CDR1 and CDR2 (germline): SGHDT, YYEEEE. The CDR3 totals 18 residues. V gave up 3 bases and J gave up 5 bases; unmatched junction bases: 14. In DNA, the CDR3 is TGTGCCAGCAGCTCCAGTCCCGGGACAGGGGGCGCTTGGGAGACCCAGTACTTC. Amino acids: CASSSSPGTGGAWETQYF.

The CDR3 region is CASSGLEREGEFDGETQYF. The CDR3 DNA reads as TGTGCCAGCAGCGGACTGGAGCGGGAGGGGGAATTTGATGGTGAGACCCAGTACTTC. The V gene is TRBV9, the J gene TRBJ2-5; TRBD2 matches 10 bases. The CDR3 runs 19 residues. Per germline, CDR1 SGDLS and CDR2 YYNGEE. V lost 3 bases and J lost 5; bases outside the gene matches: 19.

J is TRBJ1-2 and V is TRBV7-2, with TRBD1 matching over 8 bases. CDR3 length: 13 amino acids. Trimming cost V 5 bases and J 7 bases; bases outside gene matches: 6. Looked up from germline, CDR1 is SGHTA and CDR2 is FQGNSA. CDR3 nucleotide sequence: TGTGCCAGCAGCCGGACAGGGCTAGGTGGCTACACCTTC. Translating it yields CASSRTGLGGYTF.

The chain has TRBV20-1 and TRBJ2-7; D ambiguous. This CDR3 contains 10 residues. V lost 5 bases and J 0 bases, leaving 2 bases between the germline ends. Germline lookup yields CDR1 DFQATT and CDR2 SNEGSKA (reference sequence). The CDR3 bases are TGCAGTGCTTACTCCTACGAGCAGTACTTC. It specifies CSAYSYEQYF.

This rearrangement joins TRBV4-2 to TRBJ1-1; 8 bases match TRBD1. Looked up from germline, CDR1 is LGHNA and CDR2 is YNFKEQ. This CDR3 contains 14 residues. J lost 11 bases, V lost 0 bases, and 8 bases had no gene match. The CDR3 nucleotides read TGTGCCAGCAGCCAAGATGGGTCACAGGGGGGGGCTTTCTTT. Translation gives CASSQDGSQGGAFF.

The chain uses TRBV27 and TRBJ2-1; D is ambiguous. This CDR3 has 14 amino acids. The V end was cut by 6 bases, the J end by 7 bases, with 16 bases between. Germline V lookup: CDR1 MNHEY, CDR2 SMNVEV (reference sequence). The CDR3, as DNA: TGTGCCAGCAGGTCCGGGTTCCCCGGGAATGAGCAGTTCTTC. Its protein product is CASRSGFPGNEQFF.

V usage is TRBV19 and J usage is TRBJ1-1, with D perhaps matching TRBD1 (6 bases). V was pared by 6 bases and J by 3 bases, with 14 bases between. CDR3 length: 14 residues. The germline CDR1 and CDR2 sequences are LNHDA and SQIVND (reference sequence). The chain's CDR3 is CASRVIGGHTEAFF. Here the CDR3 DNA reads TGTGCCAGTAGAGTAATAGGGGGACACACTGAAGCTTTCTTT.

This clone was recorded once. The rearrangement links TRBV28 to TRBJ2-1; a possible D gene is TRBD2 (6 bases). Germline V lookup: CDR1 MDHEN, CDR2 SYDVKM. V lost 6 bases and J lost 1, with 13 bases in between. The CDR3 is 15 amino acids. CDR3 protein: CASSRAGRSYNEQFF. The CDR3, as DNA: TGTGCCAGCAGCAGGGCGGGACGGTCCTACAATGAGCAGTTCTTC.

This clone was counted between two and nine times. V is TRBV29-1 and J is TRBJ2-1, with 7 bases fitting TRBD2. Trimming took 4 bases from V and 0 from J; bases not matched to a gene: 0. The CDR3 extends over 13 amino acids. Germline V gene data show CDR1 as SQVTM and CDR2 as ANQGSEA. DNA for the CDR3: TGCAGCGTTGGGACTAGCTCCTACAATGAGCAGTTCTTC. Protein sequence: CSVGTSSYNEQFF.

V gene TRBV7-6 combines with J gene TRBJ2-3, with D possibly matching TRBD2 (6 bases). This CDR3 is built from 16 residues. V shed 2 bases and J shed 0 bases, with 12 bases lying between them. Germline-derived CDR1 and CDR2 are SGHVS and FNYEAQ. As DNA, the CDR3 is TGTGCCAGCAGCTTAATCGGCGGGGCTAGCACAGATACGCAGTATTTT. It is translated as CASSLIGGASTDTQYF.

The CDR3 DNA reads TGTGCCAGCAGCCTGGCGGGGGGCTATGGCTACACCTTC. Amino acids: CASSLAGGYGYTF. J is TRBJ1-2 and V is TRBV7-9, with a tentative D call TRBD1 (5 bases). V lost 5 bases and J 4 bases, leaving 11 bases between the germline ends. The CDR3 covers 13 residues. The germline CDR1 and CDR2 sequences are SEHNR and FQNEAQ (reference sequence).

The CDR3 sequence is CASSVMVEQFF. The CDR3 bases are TGTGCCAGCAGCGTCATGGTTGAGCAGTTCTTC. The V gene is TRBV5-6, the J gene TRBJ2-1; D gene ambiguous. Germline V CDR1 and CDR2: SGHDT, YYEEEE. V was shortened by 4 bases and J by 9 bases, with 8 bases between the two germline ends. The CDR3 runs to 11 residues. Full variable domain (remainder filled in from reference TRBV5-6 and TRBJ2-1): DAGVTQSPTHLIKTRGQQVTLRCSPKSGHDTVSWYQQALGQGPQFIFQYYEEEERQRGNFPDRFSGHQFPNYSSELNVNALLLGDSALYLCASSVMVEQFFGPGTRLTVL.

As DNA, the CDR3 is TGTGCCAGCAGCTTAGGCCTAGCCTTTGATACGCAGTATTTT. It specifies CASSLGLAFDTQYF. V gene TRBV7-3 combines with J gene TRBJ2-3, with D possibly matching TRBD2 (5 bases). This CDR3 is built from 14 residues. Trimming cost V 2 bases and J 6 bases, with 12 bases left between them. Germline V lookup: CDR1 SGHTA, CDR2 FQGTGA.

The chain employs TRBV2 and TRBJ2-1; a weak D match, TRBD2 (6 bases). CDR1 SNHLY and CDR2 FYNNEI come from the germline V gene. The CDR3 has 14 amino acids. Deletions cut 7 bases from V and 8 bases from J, with 18 bases between. Here the CDR3 reads CASMRTKAFDEQFF. The CDR3 DNA is TGTGCCAGCATGAGGACTAAGGCGTTCGATGAGCAGTTCTTC.

The rearrangement links TRBV5-1 to TRBJ2-1; 14 bases are shared with TRBD2. The germline V gene has CDR1 SGHRS and CDR2 YFSETQ. The CDR3 runs 18 residues. V shed 3 bases, J shed 4 bases, and the junction held 9 bases outside the gene matches. The CDR3 coding sequence is TGCGCCAGCAGCTCGGGACTAGCGGGAGAACAGCGATACAATGAGCAGTTCTTC. Translation: CASSSGLAGEQRYNEQFF.

The CDR3 region has the DNA TGTGCAAGTCGAAAGGCTACCGGGAGTGTCTACAATGAGCAGTTCTTC. Encoded protein: CASRKATGSVYNEQFF. The V gene is TRBV12-2, the J gene TRBJ2-1; no check of the table's D call, TRBD2, against the DNA was made. TRBV12-2 is recorded as a pseudogene. The CDR3 runs 16 residues.

The V and J genes are TRBV18 and TRBJ2-2, with D possibly being TRBD2 (5 bases). The CDR3 sequence is 14 residues long. Germline values: CDR1 KGHSH, CDR2 LQKENI. V was pared by 5 bases and J by 7 bases, with 14 bases between. CDR3 DNA sequence: TGTGCCAGCTCATCCGGGCCAGCGGACGGGGAGCTGTTTTTT. This sequence encodes CASSSGPADGELFF.

Here the CDR3 reads CASSPGQGSHEQYF. CDR3 nucleotide sequence: TGTGCCAGCTCACCGGGACAGGGATCCCACGAGCAGTACTTC. The chain links TRBV18 to TRBJ2-7, with 9 bases lining up with TRBD1. V lost 3 bases, J lost 5 bases, and 5 bases stayed unmatched. The CDR3 covers 14 residues. Germline V gene data show CDR1 as KGHSH and CDR2 as LQKENI. Together with reference TRBV18 and TRBJ2-7, the CDR3 gives the full variable domain: NAGVMQNPRHLVRRRGQEARLRCSPMKGHSHVYWYRQLPEEGLKFMVYLQKENIIDESGMPKERFSAEFPKEGPSILRIQQVVRGDSAAYFCASSPGQGSHEQYFGPGTRLTVT.

This clone was picked up one time. The rearrangement joins TRBV6-5 to TRBJ2-1; TRBD2 matches 8 bases. Germline CDR1 reads MNHEY; CDR2 reads SVGAGI. This CDR3 has 14 residues. V dropped 6 bases and J dropped 5; count of bases not matched to a gene: 6. The CDR3 DNA sequence: TGTGCCAGCAGCCAGTATAGCGGGAACAATGAGCAGTTCTTC. Translation: CASSQYSGNNEQFF.